One sample yielded the 13 T cell receptor beta chains listed below, sequenced in a study of blood T cells in healthy people across ages. The use of a sample-barcoded 5' primer and a J-beta primer mix characterized a second PCR of about 7 to 12 cycles. A single record per CDR3 protein comes from TCRdb applying MiXCR to the 5' RACE reads. Of roughly 800,000 distinct CDR3 sequences listed, roughly 60% are singletons. Material for sequencing was blood. The source is a man aged 30 to 45 in good health.

This clonotype has only a few counts. CDR3 protein: CASRRQSTEKLFF. The CDR3 DNA is TGTGCCAGCAGACGTCAGAGTACGGAAAAACTGTTTTTT. V gene TRBV12-3 or TRBV12-4 combines with J gene TRBJ1-4; no reliable D call. The CDR3 extends over 13 amino acids. V lost 6 bases and J 8 bases, leaving 13 bases between the germline ends.

This chain joins TRBV4-1 and TRBJ2-7; D is tentatively TRBD1 or TRBD2 (5 bases each). CDR1 is MGHRA, CDR2 YSYEKL, per germline. Trimming left V 7 bases short and J 2 bases short, with 12 bases between. The CDR3 sequence is 13 residues long. The CDR3 sequence: CASKVEGTYEQYF. The CDR3 DNA is TGCGCCAGCAAGGTTGAGGGGACCTACGAGCAGTACTTC.

The chain carries TRBV20-1 and TRBJ2-1; D perhaps matches TRBD2 (6 bases). Germline lookup yields CDR1 DFQATT and CDR2 SNEGSKA (reference sequence). This CDR3 is 13 amino acids long. Trimming removed 6 bases from V and 4 bases from J, with 13 bases in between. The DNA of the CDR3 is TGCAGTGCGGACCGGGACTCGTACAATGAGCAGTTCTTC. Its protein is CSADRDSYNEQFF.

V is TRBV20-1 and J is TRBJ1-2, with a weak D call TRBD1 (6 bases). The CDR3 has 15 residues. Per the germline V gene, CDR1 is DFQATT and CDR2 is SNEGSKA (reference sequence). The ends were cut back, 6 bases at V and 2 bases at J, with 19 bases in the middle. The CDR3 DNA sequence: TGCAGTGCCCGTAGCGCCACAGGGATCAACTATGGCTACACCTTC. This sequence encodes CSARSATGINYGYTF.

The V and J genes are TRBV4-1 and TRBJ2-7, with D perhaps TRBD1 or TRBD2 (5 bases each). The germline CDR1 and CDR2 sequences are MGHRA and YSYEKL. The germline V and J ends were trimmed by 1 base and 3 bases, with 13 bases remaining between them. The CDR3 loop spans 15 amino acids. CDR3 loop: CASSQVMGVRYEQYF. CDR3 bases: TGCGCCAGCAGCCAAGTGATGGGGGTCCGCTACGAGCAGTACTTC.

The chain combines TRBV10-3 with TRBJ2-5, with 7 bases that match TRBD2. There are 13 residues in the CDR3. Germline trimming cut 5 bases from V and 5 bases from J; bases unmatched to any gene: 5. Germline values: CDR1 ENHRY, CDR2 SYGVKD. The CDR3 protein is CAISTSEAETQYF. Written as DNA, the CDR3 is TGTGCCATCAGTACTAGCGAGGCGGAGACCCAGTACTTC.

The chain links TRBV20-1 to TRBJ2-7; TRBD1 aligns across 9 bases. Trimming took 5 bases from V and 3 from J; bases not matched to a gene: 5. CDR1 is DFQATT and CDR2 is SNEGSKA in the germline V gene (reference sequence). The CDR3 runs to 13 residues. The CDR3 nucleotides are TGCAGTGCTGACCCGGACAGGGGCTACGAGCAGTACTTC. It codes for CSADPDRGYEQYF.

This clonotype was seen just once. The V call is TRBV20-1, the J call TRBJ1-2; 11 nucleotides agree with TRBD1. Germline V CDR1 and CDR2: DFQATT, SNEGSKA (reference sequence). There are 15 residues in the CDR3. Trimming at V came to 1 base and at J to 5 bases, leaving 6 bases not matched to a gene. The CDR3 DNA is TGCAGTGCTAGAGTTGCCCGGGACAGGGGGTATGGCTACACCTTC. It encodes CSARVARDRGYGYTF.

The rearrangement uses TRBV27 and TRBJ2-1, with D uncertain. The V gene lost 1 base and the J gene lost 7 bases, with 14 bases spanning the gap. CDR3 length equals 15 residues. The germline gives CDR1 MNHEY, CDR2 SMNVEV (reference sequence). CDR3 DNA sequence: TGTGCCAGCAGTTTATTGCCCGAACGGAATAATGAGCAGTTCTTC. It specifies CASSLLPERNNEQFF.

This clonotype was recorded once. The rearrangement links TRBV5-8 to TRBJ2-4; TRBD1 agrees at 9 bases. The J call may be in error: the DNA end matches TRBJ2-7 better. Germline CDR1 and CDR2: SGHTS and YDEGEE. The CDR3 runs to 13 residues. This chain's CDR3 is CASRGTGISEQYF. The CDR3 DNA follows: TGTGCCAGCAGGGGGACAGGGATAAGCGAGCAGTACTTC.

J is TRBJ1-2 and V is TRBV10-3; D gene ambiguous. The V end was cut by 2 bases, the J end by 8 bases, with 6 bases between. The CDR3 runs 11 residues. The V gene's germline CDR1 is ENHRY and CDR2 SYGVKD. CDR3 sequence reads: CAISEGGGYTF. CDR3 nucleotide sequence: TGTGCCATCAGTGAGGGCGGGGGCTACACCTTC.

As for this clonotype: A junction boundary mismatches the germline segment, possibly from a read error. The rearrangement links TRBV28 to TRBJ1-2, with D uncertain. This CDR3 is 12 amino acids long. Germline V gene lookup returns CDR1 MDHEN and CDR2 SYDVKM. The CDR3 DNA follows: TGTGCCAGCAGTAAGAGCTCATATGACTACACCTTC. Translation gives CASSKSSYDYTF.

DNA for the CDR3: TGCAGCGTTGAAGGCATAGGGTGGGCTAGCAATGAGCAGTACTTC. Protein: CSVEGIGWASNEQYF. The rearrangement links TRBV29-1 to TRBJ2-5, with D perhaps TRBD2 (5 bases). Germline CDR1 and CDR2: SQVTM and ANQGSEA. Trimming removed 1 base from V and 11 bases from J, with 23 bases in between. This CDR3 contains 15 residues.